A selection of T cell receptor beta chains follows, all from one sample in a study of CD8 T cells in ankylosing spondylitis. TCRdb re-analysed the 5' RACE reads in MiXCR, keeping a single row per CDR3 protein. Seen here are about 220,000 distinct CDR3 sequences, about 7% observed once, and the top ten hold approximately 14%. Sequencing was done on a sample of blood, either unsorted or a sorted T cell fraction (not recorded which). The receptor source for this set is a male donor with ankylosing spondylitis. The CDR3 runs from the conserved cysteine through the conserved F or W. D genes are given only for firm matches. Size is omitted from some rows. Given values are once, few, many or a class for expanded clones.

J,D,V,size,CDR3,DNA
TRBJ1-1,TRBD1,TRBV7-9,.,CASSQGQGEAFF,TGTGCCAGCAGCCAAGGACAGGGTGAAGCTTTCTTT
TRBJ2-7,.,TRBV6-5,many,CASSYPDRPYEQYF,TGTGCCAGCAGTTACCCTGACAGACCCTACGAGCAGTACTTC
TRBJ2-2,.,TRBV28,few,CASSLVVVAANTGELFF,TGTGCCAGCAGTTTAGTGGTAGTAGCGGCGAACACCGGGGAGCTGTTTTTT
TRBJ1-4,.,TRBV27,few,CASSFYGWGNEKLFF,TGTGCCAGCAGTTTCTACGGGTGGGGTAATGAAAAACTGTTTTTT
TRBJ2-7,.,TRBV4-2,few,CASSPKVAPSSEQYF,TGTGCCAGCAGCCCCAAGGTGGCTCCCTCCTCCGAGCAGTACTTC
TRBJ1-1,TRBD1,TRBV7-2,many,CASSLHYPTGYFTEAFF,TGTGCCAGCAGCTTACACTACCCGACAGGGTATTTCACTGAAGCTTTCTTT
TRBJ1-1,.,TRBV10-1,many,CASSEHSGNTEAFF,TGCGCCAGCAGTGAGCACAGCGGGAACACTGAAGCTTTCTTT
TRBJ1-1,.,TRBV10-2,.,CASRNPGVYTEAFF,TGCGCCAGCAGGAACCCCGGGGTGTACACTGAAGCTTTCTTT
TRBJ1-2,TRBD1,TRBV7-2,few,CASSRTGAKYGYTF,TGTGCCAGCAGCCGGACAGGGGCTAAGTATGGCTACACCTTC
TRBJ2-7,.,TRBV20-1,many,CSAREQGGLSYEQYF,TGCAGTGCTAGAGAACAAGGCGGGCTCTCCTACGAGCAGTACTTC
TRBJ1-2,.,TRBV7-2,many,CASSPGVYGYTF,TGTGCCAGCAGCCCAGGGGTATATGGCTACACCTTC
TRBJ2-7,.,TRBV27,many,CASSSEGVNEQYF,TGTGCCAGCAGTAGCGAGGGGGTGAACGAGCAGTACTTC
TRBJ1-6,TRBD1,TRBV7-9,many,CASSSQTGDAVDSPLHF,TGTGCCAGCAGCTCTCAGACAGGGGACGCAGTGGATTCACCCCTCCACTTT
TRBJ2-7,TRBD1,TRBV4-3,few,CASSQDRTGGLGEQYF,TGCGCCAGCAGCCAAGATAGGACAGGGGGACTCGGGGAGCAGTACTTC
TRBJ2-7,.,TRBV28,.,CASSPIAGATYEQYF,TGTGCCAGCAGTCCCATTGCGGGCGCGACCTACGAGCAGTACTTC
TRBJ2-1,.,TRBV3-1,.,CASSQGDLRGWYNEQFF,TGTGCCAGCAGCCAAGGAGATCTAAGGGGCTGGTACAATGAGCAGTTCTTC
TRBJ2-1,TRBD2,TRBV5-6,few,CASSFGTRGSEQFF,TGTGCCAGCAGCTTTGGGACTAGAGGTAGTGAGCAGTTCTTC
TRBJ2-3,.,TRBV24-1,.,CATSDFDSSDTQYF,TGTGCCACCAGTGACTTCGACAGTTCAGATACGCAGTATTTT
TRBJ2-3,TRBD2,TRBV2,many,CASVGRTSGTDTQYF,TGTGCCAGCGTGGGGAGGACTAGCGGCACAGATACGCAGTATTTT
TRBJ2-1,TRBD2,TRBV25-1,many,CASSGREGRYEQFF,TGTGCCAGCAGTGGGCGGGAGGGCCGTTATGAGCAGTTCTTC
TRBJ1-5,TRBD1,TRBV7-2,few,CASSSLTGFSNQPQHF,TGTGCCAGCAGCTCGCTGACAGGGTTCAGCAATCAGCCCCAGCATTTT
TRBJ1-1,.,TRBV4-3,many,CASSQVRDLPGSAFF,TGCGCCAGCAGCCAAGTGAGAGATCTTCCGGGGTCAGCTTTCTTT
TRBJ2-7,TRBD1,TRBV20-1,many,CSAGQGPWEQYF,TGCAGTGCCGGACAGGGTCCCTGGGAGCAGTACTTC
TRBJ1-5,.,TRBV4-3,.,CASSQGTGANQPQHF,TGCGCCAGCAGCCAAGGGACGGGGGCCAATCAGCCCCAGCATTTT
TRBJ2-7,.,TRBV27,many,CASSLGQGSDEQYF,TGTGCCAGCAGTTTAGGTCAAGGCAGCGACGAGCAGTACTTC
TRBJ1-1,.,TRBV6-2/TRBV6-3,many,CASRPGPDRPFF,TGTGCCAGCAGACCCGGACCGGACCGCCCTTTCTTT
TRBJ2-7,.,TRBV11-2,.,CASSLGLVSYEQYF,TGTGCCAGCAGCTTAGGCCTAGTGTCCTACGAGCAGTACTTC
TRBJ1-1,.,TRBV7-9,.,CASSTRRKEETEAFF,TGTGCCAGCAGCACTCGACGAAAAGAAGAGACTGAAGCTTTCTTT
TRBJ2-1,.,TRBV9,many,CASSVASGGGNEQFF,TGTGCCAGCAGCGTAGCTAGCGGAGGGGGTAATGAGCAGTTCTTC
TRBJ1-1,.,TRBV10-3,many,CAIKGGAGYTEAFF,TGTGCCATCAAGGGTGGAGCGGGGTACACTGAAGCTTTCTTT
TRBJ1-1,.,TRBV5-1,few,CASSAPASGTEAFF,TGCGCCAGCAGCGCACCGGCGAGCGGCACTGAAGCTTTCTTT
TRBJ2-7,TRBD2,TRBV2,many,CASSEYAGRGRAVHEQYF,TGTGCCAGCAGTGAGTATGCGGGTCGAGGGAGGGCCGTCCACGAGCAGTACTTC
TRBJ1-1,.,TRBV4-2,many,CASSETVGGPTEAFF,TGTGCCAGCAGCGAGACAGTTGGGGGGCCCACTGAAGCTTTCTTT
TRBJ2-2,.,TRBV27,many,CASSLRRDPTGELFF,TGTGCCAGCAGTTTGCGCAGGGATCCCACCGGGGAGCTGTTTTTT
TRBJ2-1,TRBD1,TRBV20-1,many,CSATPGQATRSSYNEQFF,TGCAGTGCTACCCCGGGACAGGCAACACGGAGCTCCTACAATGAGCAGTTCTTC
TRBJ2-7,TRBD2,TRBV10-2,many,CASSGLAGGSVEQYF,TGCGCCAGCAGTGGGCTAGCGGGAGGGTCTGTCGAGCAGTACTTC
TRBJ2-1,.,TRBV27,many,CASSRQTEYNEQFF,TGTGCCAGCAGTAGACAAACGGAATACAATGAGCAGTTCTTC
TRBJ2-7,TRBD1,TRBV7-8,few,CASSPRQGASYEQYF,TGTGCCAGCAGCCCACGACAGGGCGCCTCCTACGAGCAGTACTTC
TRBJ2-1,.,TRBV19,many,CASSISREKRNEQFF,TGTGCCAGTAGTATCTCCAGGGAGAAGCGCAATGAGCAGTTCTTC
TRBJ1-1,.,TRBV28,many,CASSLRDGTEAFF,TGTGCCAGCAGTTTAAGGGACGGCACTGAAGCTTTCTTT
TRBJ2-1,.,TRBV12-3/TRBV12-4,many,CASSLSPGPGDEQFF,TGTGCCAGCAGTTTAAGCCCGGGGCCGGGGGATGAGCAGTTCTTC
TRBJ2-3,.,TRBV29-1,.,CSVYRSGTQYF,TGCAGCGTATACAGGTCGGGTACGCAGTATTTT
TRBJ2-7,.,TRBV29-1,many,CSAEGEGYEQYF,TGCAGCGCCGAGGGGGAGGGCTACGAGCAGTACTTC
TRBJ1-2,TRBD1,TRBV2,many,CASRLQGASYGYTF,TGTGCCAGCAGGCTACAGGGGGCCAGCTATGGCTACACCTTC
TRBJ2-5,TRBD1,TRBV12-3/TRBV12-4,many,CASSLEPGQGPETQYF,TGTGCCAGCAGTTTAGAACCGGGACAGGGGCCGGAGACCCAGTACTTC
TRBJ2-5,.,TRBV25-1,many,CASSDREGLGVQYF,TGTGCCAGCAGTGACAGGGAAGGGCTGGGGGTCCAGTACTTC
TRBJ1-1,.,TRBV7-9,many,CASSFKKGWTEAFF,TGTGCCAGCAGCTTTAAGAAGGGATGGACTGAAGCTTTCTTT
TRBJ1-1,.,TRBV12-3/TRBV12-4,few,CASSWGTAEAFF,TGTGCCAGCAGTTGGGGGACCGCCGAAGCTTTCTTT
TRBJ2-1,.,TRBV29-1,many,CSVERGSYEQFF,TGCAGCGTTGAAAGGGGCAGTTATGAGCAGTTCTTC
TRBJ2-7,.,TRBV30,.,CAWSVEAEQYF,TGTGCCTGGAGTGTTGAGGCCGAGCAGTACTTC
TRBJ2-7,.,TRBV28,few,CASSAPGLLYEQYF,TGTGCCAGCAGTGCACCGGGACTCCTCTACGAGCAGTACTTC
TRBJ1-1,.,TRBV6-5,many,CASSYDRPGAEAFF,TGTGCCAGCAGTTATGACAGGCCCGGCGCTGAAGCTTTCTTT
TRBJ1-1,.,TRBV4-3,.,CASSPITFGAEAFF,TGCGCCAGCAGCCCTATAACTTTCGGGGCTGAAGCTTTCTTT
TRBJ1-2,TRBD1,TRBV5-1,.,CASSYMGTAYGYTF,TGCGCCAGCAGCTATATGGGGACAGCCTATGGCTACACCTTC
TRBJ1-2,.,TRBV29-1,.,CSVANNYYGYTF,TGCAGCGTTGCCAACAACTACTATGGCTACACCTTC
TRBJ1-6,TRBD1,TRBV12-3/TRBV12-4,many,CASSLDRTGGSPLHF,TGTGCCAGCAGTTTAGACCGGACAGGGGGCTCACCCCTCCACTTT
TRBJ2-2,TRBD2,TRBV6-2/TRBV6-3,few,CASSYPGLAGGRTDTGELFF,TGTGCCAGCAGTTACCCGGGACTAGCGGGGGGCCGCACGGACACCGGGGAGCTGTTTTTT
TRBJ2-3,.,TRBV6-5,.,CASSWDTGTDTQYF,TGTGCCAGCAGTTGGGATACTGGCACAGATACGCAGTATTTT